This is a list of T cell receptor beta chains from one sample in a study of CXCR3-negative and CXCR3-positive naive CD8 T cells. TCRdb reprocessed the 5' RACE reads, with one entry per CDR3 protein and no DNA. The table lists about 40,000 distinct CDR3 sequences. Material for sequencing was memory CD8+ T cells from blood. The receptors were gathered from a human donor in good health. Some clones in this sample may be carry-over from other donors' samples. CDR3s include the opening cysteine and the closing phenylalanine or tryptophan.

>TRBJ2-5|TRBV6-5
CASSYGVRGGARETQYF
>TRBJ2-7|TRBV5-1
CASSVDRKEQYF
>TRBJ2-7|TRBV28
CASSRIDRPEQYF
>TRBJ1-1|TRBV11-1
CASSPERIETFF
>TRBJ1-4|TRBV29-1
CSVASWDLNEKLFF
>TRBJ1-2|TRBV10-3
CAIPRGQGAKDGYTF
>TRBJ2-1|TRBV29-1
CSVEGPAGDYEQFF
>TRBJ2-7|TRBV4-3
CASSQDREITYEQYF
>TRBJ2-3|TRBV7-9
CASSLVLLGDTQYF
>TRBJ2-7|TRBV28
CASSFGTGRSYEQYF
>TRBJ1-1|TRBV7-9
CASSFPEDRGLTEAFF
>TRBJ1-1|TRBV20-1
CSARAETDTEAFF
>TRBJ1-5|TRBV10-3
CAISEGGAGQPQHF
>TRBJ2-7|TRBV2
CASSEADYSYEQYF
>TRBJ1-6|TRBV4-3
CASSQDRWGGNSPLHF
>TRBJ2-7|TRBV4-3
CASSQDLPDSYEQYF
>TRBJ2-2|TRBV6-5
CASSLTSTSGGYTGELFF
>TRBJ2-2|TRBV20-1
CSAKGTGETGELFF